The clone carrying this T cell receptor (beta chain) turned up a few times. Its cognate antigen is unknown. Per germline, CDR1 MNHEY and CDR2 SVGAGI. The CDR3 consists of 14 residues. Trimming left V 4 bases short and J 7 bases short, with 16 bases between. Each donor had around 10 milliliters of peripheral blood drawn. These data are taken from a study of blood T cells in healthy people across ages. Study conclusions and caveats: Using unsorted PBMCs precluded a conclusive naive versus antigen-experienced comparison.

Primers used in a second PCR of roughly 6 to 11 cycles were a sample-barcoded 5' primer and a J-beta primer mix. TCRdb passed the 5' RACE reads through MiXCR, listing each CDR3 protein once. The data contain roughly 800,000 distinct CDR3 sequences, roughly 25% of them singletons. These data also featured in a second study, about T cells of mothers and their children. That paper notes: Second-PCR primer M1S introduced sample barcodes and 2-4 random nucleotides. Related mother and child pairs showed slightly greater overlap (not significant) than unrelated pairs did.

J is TRBJ1-1 and V is TRBV6-5; no clear D. This clonotype originated in a boy under 18 in good health. Sequencing was performed on blood. CDR3 in amino acids: CASSSLFRNGEAFF. CDR3 nucleotides: TGTGCCAGCAGTTCCCTTTTCCGGAACGGTGAAGCTTTCTTT.